A single TCR beta chain is shown here with its context. These data originate in a study of blood T cell repertoires in COVID-19. As for the study in general: Acute-phase and convalescent COVID-19 samples originated in the United States, Italy and Spain. PBMCs, B-cell-depleted T cells, or T cells provided the cDNA or gDNA that made up the material.

Sequencing used immunoSEQ multiplex PCR; TCRdb keeps in-frame clones, though not all of them. The table includes 240,000 or so clones, 90% detected once. All enrollees were roughly 18 to 89 years old and from under 25 US areas. Exposed volunteers were people who met a COVID-19 case within 2 weeks before study entry. CDR3 size: 13 residues. Trimming removed 1 base from V and 4 bases from J, with 7 bases in between. The germline gives CDR1 SGHTA, CDR2 FQGTGA. Sequenced sample: PBMCs or T cells enriched from blood (not recorded which). The receptor comes from a man aged 45-65 years who had been exposed to COVID-19. The V and J genes are TRBV7-3 and TRBJ1-1; D not resolved. The CDR3 region is CASSLIPFTEAFF. CDR3 DNA: TGTGCCAGCAGCTTAATTCCATTCACTGAAGCTTTCTTT.